This T cell receptor (beta chain) was observed in a study of regulatory T cells in long-lasting Graves disease. General study findings and limits: More public clonotypes were shared by persistent patients (2,741) than by new patients (roughly 1,000).

Time point defined: persistent/refractory GD, antithyroid drugs over 5 years with positive TRAb. There was RNA extracted from PBMCs, and the TCR library was made from it. Each of the patients was recruited from an endocrinology department situated in Xi'an, China. Arm-PCR of CDR3 regions and iRepertoire HTBI primers were used to build TCR beta libraries. Original data processing: Spanning all samples, the identified segments comprised roughly 66 TRBV and approximately 13 TRBJ. TCRdb reprocessed the multiplex PCR reads via MiXCR and lists one record per CDR3 protein. The V and J calls here are based on TCRdb, not the publication. The sample shows roughly 300,000 distinct CDR3 sequences, around 21% of them seen only once. A single count supports this clonotype. Its antigen is undetermined. This clonotype was obtained from a female donor with Graves disease. This material consisted of peripheral blood mononuclear cells (PBMCs), taken when the disease was refractory, from a patient treated with antithyroid drugs.

As DNA, the CDR3 is TGCAGTGCTAGTGAAGGTAGTGGGTACCAAGAGACCCAGTACTTC. This encodes CSASEGSGYQETQYF. This chain connects TRBV20-1 to TRBJ2-5; the D is unclear. From germline, CDR1 is DFQATT and CDR2 SNEGSKA (reference sequence). V lost 3 bases and J 0 bases, leaving 14 bases between the germline ends. This CDR3 spans 15 amino acids.